This passage covers 32 T cell receptor beta chains from one sample sequenced in a study of a mutant IDH1 vaccine in newly diagnosed glioma. Sequencing was performed with immunoSEQ multiplex PCR; in TCRdb, only in-frame clones are kept and a portion is missing. The table includes about 62,000 clones, under 85% detected once. Time point defined: week 47, end of study. Each dose delivered 300 ug of mutant IDH1 20-mer peptide subcutaneously with imiquimod. The antigens these receptors bind are not known. The specimen comprised PBMCs, sampled from a glioma patient whose treatment included an IDH1 peptide vaccine. The source is a man aged 25 to 40 with glioma.

This clone occurred a few times. The V and J genes are TRBV18 and TRBJ1-1, with 10 bases aligning to TRBD1. Germline CDR1 reads KGHSH; CDR2 reads LQKENI. V lost 3 bases, J lost 2 bases, and 3 bases stayed unmatched. CDR3 length: 15 residues. CDR3 residues: CASSPRTGGNTEAFF. The CDR3 nucleotides are TGTGCCAGCTCACCCCGGACAGGGGGAAACACTGAAGCTTTCTTT.

The CDR3 loop is CASSFEGTKNIQYF. As DNA, the CDR3 is TGCGCCAGCAGCTTCGAGGGGACCAAAAACATTCAGTACTTC. J is TRBJ2-4 and V is TRBV5-1; either TRBD1 or TRBD2 may supply D (5 bases each). Germline values: CDR1 SGHRS, CDR2 YFSETQ. With 2 bases removed from V and 2 bases from J, the gap between germline ends came to 8 bases. This CDR3 region has 14 residues.

The V gene is TRBV12-2, the J gene TRBJ2-5; no check of the table's D call, TRBD2, against the DNA was made. TRBV12-2 is shown as a pseudogene. CDR3 length: 17 amino acids. CDR3 bases: TGTGCAAGTCGCTTAGCGCCTAGCGGGGGGGCCTGGGAGACCCAGTACTTC. It codes for CASRLAPSGGAWETQYF.

The J gene is TRBJ2-7, the V gene TRBV10-3; D gene unclear. The V end lost 2 bases, the J end lost 3 bases, and 11 bases lay between the germline ends. This CDR3 comprises 14 residues. CDR1 ENHRY and CDR2 SYGVKD come from the germline V gene. This CDR3 reads CAISEREVGYEQYF. The CDR3 coding sequence is TGTGCCATCAGTGAGCGCGAAGTTGGCTACGAGCAGTACTTC.

The chain uses TRBV7-9 and TRBJ1-1; D is unresolved. In germline, CDR1 is SEHNR, CDR2 FQNEAQ (reference sequence). V was clipped by 2 bases and J by 4 bases, with 2 bases between them. The CDR3 contains 11 residues. The CDR3 DNA sequence: TGTGCCAGCAGCTTAATCACTGAAGCTTTCTTT. Translation gives CASSLITEAFF.

This clone has a handful of counts. The chain combines TRBV28 with TRBJ1-2; D unresolved. V lost 2 bases to trimming and J lost 2 bases, with 9 bases between them. CDR3 length equals 14 residues. Germline CDR1 reads MDHEN; CDR2 reads SYDVKM. CDR3 in amino acids: CASSLNRGNYGYTF. Written as DNA, the CDR3 is TGTGCCAGCAGTTTAAACAGAGGAAACTATGGCTACACCTTC.

This chain joins TRBV5-1 and TRBJ2-7; 7 bases match TRBD1. CDR3 size: 16 residues. Unmatched junction bases numbered 13, after V lost 3 bases and J lost 4 bases. Germline loops: CDR1 SGHRS, CDR2 YFSETQ. In DNA, the CDR3 is TGCGCCAGCAGCTGGAAAAACCGGGACAGCTTTTACGAGCAGTACTTC. Translated, it gives CASSWKNRDSFYEQYF.

This clone came up a few times. This chain links TRBV5-1 with TRBJ2-7; TRBD1 agrees at 9 bases. Per the germline V gene, CDR1 is SGHRS and CDR2 is YFSETQ. This CDR3 is built from 15 residues. Trimming cost V 0 bases and J 5 bases; bases outside gene matches: 6. CDR3 nucleotides: TGCGCCAGCAGCTTGGGAGGGACAGGGTCCCACGAGCAGTACTTC. Translation gives CASSLGGTGSHEQYF.

This chain joins TRBV5-6 and TRBJ1-6; 7 bases line up with TRBD1. This CDR3 has 17 residues. CDR1 is SGHDT and CDR2 is YYEEEE in the germline V gene. V shed 0 bases, J shed 1 base, and the junction held 4 bases outside the gene matches. CDR3 region: CASSLVTGSSYNSPLHF. The CDR3 DNA reads as TGTGCCAGCAGCTTGGTGACAGGGAGTTCCTATAATTCACCCCTCCACTTT.

The rearrangement joins TRBV7-2 to TRBJ1-6; tentatively, D is TRBD1 (6 bases). CDR3 size: 18 residues. Trimming removed 4 bases at V and 0 bases at J, with 16 bases between. Germline values: CDR1 SGHTA, CDR2 FQGNSA. The CDR3 DNA follows: TGTGCCAGCAGCTCCCTTAACAGGGCCTACTCCTATAATTCACCCCTCCACTTT. It is translated as CASSSLNRAYSYNSPLHF.

The chain uses TRBV7-2 and TRBJ1-3; D is perhaps TRBD1 (5 bases). This CDR3 is built from 16 residues. V lost 4 bases and J lost 4, with 17 bases in between. From germline, CDR1 is SGHTA and CDR2 FQGNSA. The chain's CDR3 is CASSSIERGAGNTIYF. CDR3 bases: TGTGCCAGCAGCTCAATCGAGAGAGGGGCAGGAAACACCATATATTTT.

The chain recombines TRBV11-3 with TRBJ1-1; the match to TRBD1 covers 7 bases. With V trimmed by 6 bases and J by 5 bases, 6 bases remained unmatched. The CDR3 is 13 amino acids. The germline CDR1 and CDR2 sequences are SGHNT and YENEEA. CDR3 nucleotide sequence: TGTGCCAGCAGTCAGGGGGGGCGGACTGAAGCTTTCTTT. This translates into CASSQGGRTEAFF.

The chain employs TRBV27 and TRBJ1-2; tentatively, D is TRBD1 (6 bases). CDR1 is MNHEY and CDR2 is SMNVEV in the germline V gene (reference sequence). Trimming removed 5 bases from V and 2 bases from J, with 21 bases in between. The CDR3 has 17 residues. The CDR3 protein is CASSQRTAVSPNYGYTF. The CDR3, as DNA: TGTGCCAGCAGTCAACGGACAGCCGTCAGCCCCAACTATGGCTACACCTTC.

This chain connects TRBV10-2 to TRBJ1-6; D ambiguous. The length of the CDR3 is 16 residues. V shed 2 bases and J shed 3 bases, with 11 bases lying between them. Germline CDR1 reads WSHSY; CDR2 reads SAAADI. In DNA, the CDR3 is TGCGCCAGCAGTGAGCCAACACGGAACTATAATTCACCCCTCCACTTT. Its translation is CASSEPTRNYNSPLHF.

The chain has TRBV7-9 and TRBJ1-2; D unresolved. Trimming stripped 1 base from V and 1 base from J, with 10 bases between. Germline loops: CDR1 SEHNR, CDR2 FQNEAQ (reference sequence). The CDR3 runs 15 residues. CDR3 residues: CASSLGTSVNYGYTF. DNA for the CDR3: TGTGCCAGCAGCTTAGGGACTTCCGTTAACTATGGCTACACCTTC.

V and J are TRBV19 and TRBJ1-6; no definite D call. CDR1 and CDR2 from the germline V gene are LNHDA and SQIVND (reference sequence). V lost 1 base and J 10 bases, leaving 8 bases between the germline ends. This CDR3 is 13 amino acids long. CDR3 protein: CASSIVGSSPLHF. Written as DNA, the CDR3 is TGTGCCAGTAGTATAGTTGGGTCCTCACCCCTCCACTTT.

This rearrangement joins TRBV6-6 to TRBJ2-6; unclear D gene. Per the germline V gene, CDR1 is MNHNY and CDR2 is SVGAGI (reference sequence). The CDR3 covers 15 residues. V was cut by 8 bases and J by 0 bases, with 11 bases left in between. The chain's CDR3 is CASCPGLSGANVLTF. DNA for the CDR3: TGTGCCAGCTGCCCCGGGCTCTCTGGGGCCAACGTCCTGACTTTC.

The chain links TRBV11-2 to TRBJ2-3; tentatively, D is TRBD1 or TRBD2 (6 bases each). V was pared by 5 bases and J by 0 bases, with 18 bases between. The CDR3 is 17 residues long. Germline lookup yields CDR1 SGHAT and CDR2 FQNNGV. CDR3 bases: TGTGCCAGCAGCCCGGGGGCTATAGGGTCAAGCACAGATACGCAGTATTTT. Translating gives CASSPGAIGSSTDTQYF.

The chain joins TRBV5-1 to TRBJ2-7; maybe TRBD2 (6 bases). Trimming shortened V by 5 bases and J by 2 bases, and 11 bases separated the two germline ends. The CDR3 is 13 residues long. Germline CDR1 and CDR2: SGHRS and YFSETQ. The CDR3 bases are TGCGCCAGCAGAAAAGGGGAGGCCTACGAGCAGTACTTC. This gives the protein CASRKGEAYEQYF.

The gene calls are TRBV19 and TRBJ1-5; tentatively, D is TRBD1 (5 bases). The V and J ends lost 3 bases and 6 bases respectively, with 6 bases between them. Germline V gene sequence: CDR1 LNHDA, CDR2 SQIVND (reference sequence). This CDR3 comprises 12 residues. DNA for the CDR3: TGTGCCAGTAGTATCGGGACTCAGCCCCAGCATTTT. Translation: CASSIGTQPQHF.

This chain uses TRBV23-1 with TRBJ2-1; the D is unclear. TRBV23-1 is known as an ORF, though its function is uncertain. This CDR3 comprises 15 residues. V was trimmed by 2 bases and J by 7 bases, leaving 15 bases between them. The CDR3 DNA sequence: TGCGCCAGCAGTCAAGTGGACGGCATGAATAATGAGCAGTTCTTC. Translation gives CASSQVDGMNNEQFF.

The rearrangement links TRBV7-8 to TRBJ2-2; D is uncertain. Germline V gene sequence: CDR1 SGHVS, CDR2 FQNEAQ. V lost 1 base and J lost 5, with 5 bases in between. CDR3 length: 13 residues. In DNA form, the CDR3 reads TGTGCCAGCAGCTTAGTTATTACCGGGGAGCTGTTTTTT. The encoded protein is CASSLVITGELFF.

The sample holds a few counts of this clone. The chain has TRBV18 and TRBJ2-7, with 8 bases matching TRBD1. The CDR3 is made up of 16 amino acids. Losses at the gene ends were 3 bases for V and 2 bases for J; bases not matched to a gene: 9. The germline CDR1 and CDR2 sequences are KGHSH and LQKENI. CDR3 DNA sequence: TGTGCCAGCTCACCGTCCGGGACAGGAATCCCCTACGAGCAGTACTTC. Its protein is CASSPSGTGIPYEQYF.

The CDR3 sequence is CASSYDSNQPQHF. The CDR3 DNA reads as TGTGCCAGCAGCTACGACAGCAATCAGCCCCAGCATTTT. The V call is TRBV5-4, the J call TRBJ1-5; D gene ambiguous. V was pared by 3 bases and J by 1 base, with 5 bases between. The length of the CDR3 is 13 residues. From germline, CDR1 is SGHNT and CDR2 YYREEE (reference sequence).

The V and J genes are TRBV5-1 and TRBJ2-3; 8 nucleotides line up with TRBD1. J lost 2 bases, V lost 0 bases, and 5 bases had no gene match. The germline CDR1 and CDR2 sequences are SGHRS and YFSETQ. The length of the CDR3 is 16 residues. CDR3 sequence: CASSLVPGGPTDTQYF. For the CDR3, the DNA is TGCGCCAGCAGCTTGGTCCCAGGGGGCCCCACAGATACGCAGTATTTT.

This clone was recorded only once. The chain has TRBV9 and TRBJ1-1, with D unclear. Germline CDR1 reads SGDLS; CDR2 reads YYNGEE. This CDR3 has 15 amino acids. V lost 0 bases to trimming and J lost 1 base, with 10 bases between them. The DNA of the CDR3 is TGTGCCAGCAGCGTAGAGGCCAGCCCGAACACTGAAGCTTTCTTT. The encoded protein is CASSVEASPNTEAFF.

V and J are TRBV5-5 and TRBJ1-6; perhaps TRBD1 as D (6 bases). This CDR3 spans 13 amino acids. Trimming pared 0 bases from V and 10 bases from J, leaving 8 bases between. Germline assignment: CDR1 SGHKS and CDR2 YYEKEE (reference sequence). The CDR3 sequence: CASSLGDTSPLHF. The DNA of the CDR3 is TGTGCCAGCAGCTTGGGGGACACCTCACCCCTCCACTTT.

The chain links TRBV7-9 to TRBJ2-1; 9 bases agree with TRBD1. The length of the CDR3 is 15 residues. CDR1 is SEHNR and CDR2 is FQNEAQ in the germline V gene (reference sequence). The V gene end was trimmed by 4 bases and the J gene end by 4 bases; junction bases not matched to a gene: 5. The CDR3 protein is CASSSGTGKYNEQFF. The CDR3 bases are TGTGCCAGCAGCTCCGGGACAGGGAAATACAATGAGCAGTTCTTC.

The chain couples TRBV19 to TRBJ2-2; D might be TRBD1 or TRBD2, each matching 6 bases. V lost 3 bases and J lost 4, with 18 bases in between. CDR1 is LNHDA and CDR2 is SQIVND in the germline V gene (reference sequence). The CDR3 spans 17 residues. The CDR3 DNA follows: TGTGCCAGTAGTATGTGGGGGGCGCAGACAGCCACCGGGGAGCTGTTTTTT. Residues: CASSMWGAQTATGELFF.

CDR3: CASSLAGGPRTDTQYF. CDR3 coding DNA: TGTGCCAGTAGCCTAGCGGGGGGGCCCCGGACAGATACGCAGTATTTT. The chain employs TRBV19 and TRBJ2-3; 12 bases agree with TRBD2. Trimming at V came to 6 bases and at J to 3 bases, leaving 7 bases not matched to a gene. This CDR3 region has 16 residues. From germline, CDR1 is LNHDA and CDR2 SQIVND (reference sequence).

The table lists this clone with a count of one. The chain joins TRBV6-1 to TRBJ1-1; tentative D call: TRBD1 (5 bases). This CDR3 comprises 14 residues. The germline V gene has CDR1 MNHNS and CDR2 SASEGT. With 6 bases removed from V and 5 bases from J, the gap between germline ends came to 16 bases. The CDR3 loop reads CASSLSGRVTEAFF. CDR3 DNA sequence: TGTGCCAGCAGCTTGTCAGGGAGGGTAACTGAAGCTTTCTTT.

This clone was observed a few times. The chain links TRBV19 to TRBJ1-1; D is uncertain. Deletions cut 6 bases from V and 1 base from J, with 9 bases between. Germline loops: CDR1 LNHDA, CDR2 SQIVND (reference sequence). The CDR3 is made up of 13 amino acids. DNA of the CDR3: TGTGCCAGTAGAGACACTCCGAACACTGAAGCTTTCTTT. It encodes CASRDTPNTEAFF.